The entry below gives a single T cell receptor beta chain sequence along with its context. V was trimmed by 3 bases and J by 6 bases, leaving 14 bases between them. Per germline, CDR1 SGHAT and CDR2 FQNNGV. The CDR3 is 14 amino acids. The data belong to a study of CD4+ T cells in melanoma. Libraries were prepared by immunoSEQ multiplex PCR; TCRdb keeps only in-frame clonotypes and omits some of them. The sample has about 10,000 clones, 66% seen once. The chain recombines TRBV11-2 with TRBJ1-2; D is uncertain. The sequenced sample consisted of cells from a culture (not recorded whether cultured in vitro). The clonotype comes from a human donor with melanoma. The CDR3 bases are TGTGCCAGCAGCTTGCCCTGGACCCTAGATGGCTACACCTTC. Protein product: CASSLPWTLDGYTF.